A selection of T cell receptor beta chains follows, all from one sample in a study of cytomegalovirus exposure and HLA in healthy donors. Clones were sequenced by immunoSEQ multiplex PCR, and TCRdb holds only the in-frame ones, with some missing. The data hold some 170,000 clones, with 70% to 90% observed a single time. Sequencing used PBMCs. The source is a woman younger than 45 in good health and CMV-seropositive. Both conserved end residues are part of each CDR3. A D gene is named only where the DNA matches it firmly. Only some rows state a clone size, as once, few, many or a class for expanded clones.

DNA: TGTGCCAGCAATAGGGGTTATGGCTACACCTTC
CDR3: CASNRGYGYTF
J: TRBJ1-2
D: NA
size: NA
V: TRBV2

DNA: TGTGCCAGCAGCTTATACTCGGACAGGGGGCGAAATGAGCAGTTCTTC
CDR3: CASSLYSDRGRNEQFF
J: TRBJ2-1
D: TRBD1
size: NA
V: TRBV11-1

DNA: TGTGCCAGCAGTCTTTGGACAGGGAACCCAGATACGCAGTATTTT
CDR3: CASSLWTGNPDTQYF
J: TRBJ2-3
D: TRBD1
size: NA
V: TRBV6-5

DNA: TGTGCCAGCAGCCACCGACTAGCGGGGGATAAGGGGGCCAACGTCCTGACTTTC
CDR3: CASSHRLAGDKGANVLTF
J: TRBJ2-6
D: TRBD2
size: NA
V: TRBV9

DNA: TGCGCCAGCAGCCAAGATTGGTACGATGGAGCGGGGGGTGGAGATACGCAGTATTTT
CDR3: CASSQDWYDGAGGGDTQYF
J: TRBJ2-3
D: TRBD2
size: NA
V: TRBV4-3

DNA: TGTGCCAGCTCAAACAGGGTCTCACGAACAGTGTTC
CDR3: CASSNRVSRTVF
J: TRBJ1-2
D: NA
size: NA
V: TRBV27

DNA: TGTGCCAGCAGTTTCCTTAGCGGGGGTGTTGAGCAGTTCTTC
CDR3: CASSFLSGGVEQFF
J: TRBJ2-1
D: TRBD2
size: NA
V: TRBV27

DNA: TGTGCCAGCAGTTTACGGGGGACCGGGGAGCTGTTTTTT
CDR3: CASSLRGTGELFF
J: TRBJ2-2
D: NA
size: NA
V: TRBV27

DNA: TGTGCCAGCAGAGCCCGACTAGCGGGAGATTACGAGCAGTACTTC
CDR3: CASRARLAGDYEQYF
J: TRBJ2-7
D: TRBD2
size: NA
V: TRBV6-6

DNA: TGCGCCAGCAGCTCATCAACAGTTAACTATGGCTACACCTTC
CDR3: CASSSSTVNYGYTF
J: TRBJ1-2
D: NA
size: NA
V: TRBV5-1

DNA: TGTGCCAGCAGCCCACCCGGGAGGGGCGCGGACTATGGCTACACCTTC
CDR3: CASSPPGRGADYGYTF
J: TRBJ1-2
D: NA
size: NA
V: TRBV7-2

DNA: TGTGCCAGCAGCTTGAAGGGGCCCACAGATACGCAGTATTTT
CDR3: CASSLKGPTDTQYF
J: TRBJ2-3
D: NA
size: NA
V: TRBV5-4

DNA: TGCGCCAGCAGCCGCTTAGCCCCGGGACAGGTCGGAATAGCCTCACCCCTCCACTTT
CDR3: CASSRLAPGQVGIASPLHF
J: TRBJ1-6
D: TRBD1
size: NA
V: TRBV4-3

DNA: TGTGCCAGCAGCTTCCGTCAGCGTGCTGGCTTAGCGGGGGAGGCCCCAACCCAGTACTTC
CDR3: CASSFRQRAGLAGEAPTQYF
J: TRBJ2-5
D: NA
size: NA
V: TRBV21-1

DNA: TGTGCCAGCAGCCCAGGACAGGGACGGAGTTATAATTCACCCCTCCACTTT
CDR3: CASSPGQGRSYNSPLHF
J: TRBJ1-6
D: TRBD1
size: NA
V: TRBV9

DNA: TGCGCCAGCAGCCCCAGGCTGGATGGCTACACCTTC
CDR3: CASSPRLDGYTF
J: TRBJ1-2
D: NA
size: NA
V: TRBV5-1

DNA: TGTGCCAGCTCCTTAGGAGCTGCAAATGAAAAACTGTTTTTT
CDR3: CASSLGAANEKLFF
J: TRBJ1-4
D: NA
size: once
V: TRBV18

DNA: TGTGCCAGCGGCCCCACTAGCGGGGGGAAGGATACGCAGTATTTT
CDR3: CASGPTSGGKDTQYF
J: TRBJ2-3
D: TRBD2
size: NA
V: TRBV5-4

DNA: TGTGCCAGCAGTTCTCACAGGAGGGAGCGGGAGACCCAGTACTTC
CDR3: CASSSHRRERETQYF
J: TRBJ2-5
D: NA
size: NA
V: TRBV28

DNA: TGTGCCAGCAGTGGGGGGGGCCTCGGCGGCTACACCTTC
CDR3: CASSGGGLGGYTF
J: TRBJ1-2
D: NA
size: NA
V: TRBV25-1

DNA: TGTGCCAGCAGCCAAGATTCCGCGGGGGAGGGGTCCGGGGAGCTGTTTTTT
CDR3: CASSQDSAGEGSGELFF
J: TRBJ2-2
D: TRBD2
size: NA
V: TRBV4-2

DNA: TGCAGCGTTGTTCCGGGACAGGGAAACATTGCAGGATACAATGAGCAGTTCTTC
CDR3: CSVVPGQGNIAGYNEQFF
J: TRBJ2-1
D: TRBD1
size: NA
V: TRBV29-1

DNA: TGTGCCATCAGTGAGCCTGGAGGGGGCACGGACACTGAAGCTTTCTTT
CDR3: CAISEPGGGTDTEAFF
J: TRBJ1-1
D: TRBD1
size: NA
V: TRBV10-3

DNA: TGTGCCAGCACAGGGCAGACTTCTAACTATGGCTACACCTTC
CDR3: CASTGQTSNYGYTF
J: TRBJ1-2
D: NA
size: NA
V: TRBV19

DNA: TGTGCCAGCAGCTTAACCATTTCAGGGGTTTTTGGCTACGAGCAGTACTTC
CDR3: CASSLTISGVFGYEQYF
J: TRBJ2-7
D: NA
size: NA
V: TRBV7-2

DNA: TGTGCCAGCAGCTTGGGGACAGCGAACACCGGGGAGCTGTTTTTT
CDR3: CASSLGTANTGELFF
J: TRBJ2-2
D: TRBD1
size: NA
V: TRBV7-3

DNA: TGTGCCAGCAGTGAGGGGGGAGGGGGTGAAAAACTGTTTTTT
CDR3: CASSEGGGGEKLFF
J: TRBJ1-4
D: NA
size: NA
V: TRBV6-5